This paragraph reports one T cell receptor beta chain. Its specificity is unknown. Patients had resection in Japan or China between about 2013 and 2017. The V gene's germline CDR1 is MNHEY and CDR2 SVGAGI. The V and J ends lost 6 bases and 3 bases, in that order; junction bases with no gene match: 4. CDR3 length: 14 amino acids. The data belong to a study of immune evolution from preneoplasia to lung adenocarcinoma. Study at large: HLA loss of heterozygosity: roughly 7.5% AIS, 15% MIA, roughly 30% ADC, none AAH.

Only in-frame clones appear in the TCRdb table, and some are missing; sequencing was by immunoSEQ multiplex PCR. The sample contains 11,000 to 15,000 clones, approximately 83% of which appear only once. Study-level points and caveats: Clonality was highest in normal lung, lower in later-stage lesions apparently.

Sequencing used FFPE lung adenocarcinoma in situ tissue. This clonotype originated in an older donor with lung adenocarcinoma. The rearrangement uses TRBV6-5 and TRBJ1-5; 8 bases map to TRBD1. This CDR3 is CASRRTGINQPQHF. DNA for the CDR3: TGTGCCAGCAGAAGGACAGGGATCAATCAGCCCCAGCATTTT.